These T cell receptor beta chains were read from a single sample in a study of response to subunit inactivated influenza vaccine. TCRdb re-derived calls from the RT-PCR reads in MiXCR, one entry per CDR3 protein. In the table there are about 530,000 distinct CDR3 sequences, roughly 12% of which are singletons. The sequenced sample was PBMCs from blood, obtained on the day of vaccination. Receptors were obtained from a man aged 50-59 years who received an inactivated influenza vaccine. CDR3s include the opening cysteine and the closing phenylalanine or tryptophan. Only some rows state a clone size, as once, few, many or a class for expanded clones.

TRBV5-1	TRBJ2-1	many	CASSSTGENYNEQFF
TRBV30	TRBJ1-5	NA	CAWSEGGGHRNQPQHF
TRBV20-1	TRBJ2-5	NA	CSAATDIQETQYF
TRBV20-1	TRBJ2-5	NA	CSAHPGLARPETQYF
TRBV4-1	TRBJ2-7	few	CASSQVTGHHEQYF
TRBV6-5	TRBJ2-7	NA	CASSYSGGAHYEQYF
TRBV15	TRBJ2-5	few	CATSAAGTSGSKTQYF
TRBV29-1	TRBJ1-1	NA	CSVVAVRGTEAFF
TRBV7-9	TRBJ2-5	NA	CASSRGLAGSSETQYF
TRBV20-1	TRBJ1-1	few	CSRFRVTEAFF
TRBV11-2	TRBJ1-1	few	CASSLSGVTEAFF
TRBV11-2	TRBJ2-1	NA	CASLRQGYNEQFF
TRBV20-1	TRBJ1-2	NA	CSARGPYGYTF
TRBV15	TRBJ2-5	many	CATSRDRRGGRETQYF
TRBV12-3/TRBV12-4	TRBJ1-6	NA	CASSGRGNTPLHF
TRBV20-1	TRBJ2-2	NA	CSARGPAGVSTGELFF
TRBV5-6	TRBJ2-7	NA	CASSLVREVSYEQYF
TRBV6-2/TRBV6-3	TRBJ2-1	many	CASRRDRFSYNEQFF
TRBV27	TRBJ2-5	few	CASSPTPMETQYF
TRBV7-9	TRBJ2-1	many	CASSFIPGGPYNEQFF
TRBV11-2	TRBJ2-3	few	CASSLGSWRGQGIDTQYF
TRBV5-1	TRBJ2-3	few	CASKGQLTDTQYF
TRBV20-1	TRBJ2-5	NA	CSASGPSGRHQETQYF
TRBV5-1	TRBJ2-2	NA	CASSLEGQGYPNTGELFF
TRBV2	TRBJ1-2	NA	CASSVQGSGYGYTF
TRBV6-1	TRBJ2-7	NA	CASTGQGLGEQYF
TRBV12-3/TRBV12-4	TRBJ2-1	many	CASSLRGGRRNEQFF
TRBV15	TRBJ2-7	NA	CATSSGTGFSAYEQYF
TRBV10-3	TRBJ1-5	NA	CAISEGDQPQHF
TRBV30	TRBJ1-1	few	CAWSLGLTGRATEAFF
TRBV6-2/TRBV6-3	TRBJ1-2	many	CASRSTGNINNGYTF
TRBV19	TRBJ1-6	NA	CASNRDGVNSPLHF
TRBV20-1	TRBJ2-3	once	CSARKGLGAGASLSTYTQYF
TRBV12-3/TRBV12-4	TRBJ2-1	few	CASRRGTSGGEQFF
TRBV29-1	TRBJ2-3	many	CSDRDRSTDTQYF
TRBV20-1	TRBJ1-2	NA	CSAPGQGEGYTF
TRBV20-1	TRBJ2-1	few	CSASRPRYNEQFF
TRBV15	TRBJ2-5	few	CATSRVRGETQYF
TRBV29-1	TRBJ2-3	few	CSVDPSGGLGNTQYF
TRBV7-9	TRBJ2-1	few	CASSSGYEQFF
TRBV6-1	TRBJ1-2	few	CASSPRGAVYGYTF
TRBV6-5	TRBJ2-2	NA	CASSSKGFGELFF
TRBV3-1	TRBJ2-5	many	CASSRRTSGRQETQYF
TRBV11-2	TRBJ2-7	few	CASSSPSGAISYEQYF
TRBV27	TRBJ2-3	NA	CASSFLVSGGSDTQYF
TRBV6-5	TRBJ2-3	many	CASSYWGGSSTDTQYF
TRBV5-1	TRBJ1-1	NA	CASSSSARNTEAFF
TRBV12-3/TRBV12-4	TRBJ1-2	NA	CASSQTGYNGYTF
TRBV24-1	TRBJ2-1	few	CATSDAGQGYNEQFF
TRBV27	TRBJ2-7	few	CASSPIRGRDYEQYF